One and the same sample provided the 32 T cell receptor beta chains below, sequenced in a study of early T cells in non-severe SARS-CoV-2 infection. TCRdb re-derived calls from the 5' RACE reads in MiXCR, one entry per CDR3 protein. The sample carries tens of thousands of distinct CDR3 sequences, about 6% recorded once. The specimen sequenced was whole blood. The origin of the receptors is an adult who was a healthcare worker with PCR-confirmed SARS-CoV-2 infection or an uninfected control (not recorded which).

In its sample, this clonotype was seen many times. The chain carries TRBV27 and TRBJ2-1; D possibly corresponds to TRBD2 (5 bases). The CDR3 totals 13 residues. V gave up 5 bases and J gave up 10 bases, with 15 bases separating them. Germline V lookup: CDR1 MNHEY, CDR2 SMNVEV (reference sequence). The CDR3: CASSTPWRSEQFF. Written as DNA, the CDR3 is TGTGCCAGCAGTACTCCTTGGAGGTCGGAGCAGTTCTTC.

This clonotype was counted many times. V is TRBV5-5 and J is TRBJ2-3; D gene ambiguous. CDR3 length equals 13 residues. Germline CDR1 is SGHKS and CDR2 is YYEKEE (reference sequence). V lost 4 bases and J 11 bases, leaving 17 bases between the germline ends. CDR3 region: CASSPGPQRWQYF. CDR3 nucleotide sequence: TGTGCCAGCAGCCCCGGACCCCAAAGATGGCAGTATTTT.

This clonotype came up many times. V gene TRBV7-2 combines with J gene TRBJ1-1, with D perhaps TRBD1 (5 bases). CDR1 is SGHTA and CDR2 is FQGNSA in the germline V gene. Trimming cost V 1 base and J 1 base, with 10 bases left between them. CDR3 length: 15 amino acids. CDR3 nucleotide sequence: TGTGCCAGCAGCTTAGAGGGGACTGCGAACACTGAAGCTTTCTTT. Translated: CASSLEGTANTEAFF.

This clonotype was seen many times. The chain links TRBV3-1 to TRBJ1-2; D remains ambiguous. The length of the CDR3 is 15 residues. V was shortened by 0 bases and J by 1 base, with 9 bases between the two germline ends. Germline-derived CDR1 and CDR2 are LGHDT and YNNKEL (reference sequence). The CDR3 is CASSQDRQINYGYTF. The CDR3 nucleotides are TGTGCCAGCAGCCAAGATCGGCAGATTAACTATGGCTACACCTTC.

This clonotype was observed many times. The rearrangement joins TRBV29-1 to TRBJ2-6; TRBD1 is a possible D gene (7 bases). This CDR3 is 16 amino acids long. Between the trimmed V and J ends, which lost 3 bases and 1 base, there was a span of 13 bases. Germline loops: CDR1 SQVTM, CDR2 ANQGSEA. CDR3 residues: CSVEEGAASGANVLTF. The CDR3 DNA follows: TGCAGCGTTGAGGAGGGGGCGGCTTCTGGGGCCAACGTCCTGACTTTC. The full variable domain, its missing parts supplied by reference TRBV29-1 and TRBJ2-6, is SAVISQKPSRDICQRGTSLTIQCQVDSQVTMMFWYRQQPGQSLTLIATANQGSEATYESGFVIDKFPISRPNLTFSTLTVSNMSPEDSSIYLCSVEEGAASGANVLTFGAGSRLTVL.

Ten or more counts support this clonotype. The J gene is TRBJ2-5, the V gene TRBV12-3 or TRBV12-4; possible D gene TRBD2, 5 bases. CDR3 size: 13 residues. Deletions cut 6 bases from V and 2 bases from J, with 10 bases between. CDR3 bases: TGTGCCAGCAGCCCGGCGGGTCAAGAGACCCAGTACTTC. This codes for CASSPAGQETQYF.

This clonotype was observed many times. This chain uses TRBV28 with TRBJ2-1, with 9 nucleotides matching TRBD1. Germline V gene data show CDR1 as MDHEN and CDR2 as SYDVKM. J gave up 6 bases and V 6 bases, and 12 bases lay outside the gene matches. The CDR3 is made up of 16 amino acids. The CDR3 protein is CASSLLGTGIPNEQFF. CDR3 coding DNA: TGTGCCAGCAGCTTGCTTGGGACAGGGATACCCAATGAGCAGTTCTTC.

This clonotype has ten or more counts. The gene calls are TRBV7-2 and TRBJ2-5, with unresolved D. The germline V and J ends were trimmed by 5 bases and 4 bases, with 14 bases remaining between them. The length of the CDR3 is 14 residues. CDR1 is SGHTA, CDR2 FQGNSA, per germline. CDR3 nucleotides: TGTGCCAGCAGCCTAACTCCGGTCGGAGAGACCCAGTACTTC. It translates to CASSLTPVGETQYF.

This clonotype has at least ten counts. The chain is built from TRBV19 and TRBJ2-6; TRBD1 agrees at 9 bases. The germline gives CDR1 LNHDA, CDR2 SQIVND (reference sequence). V lost 4 bases to trimming and J lost 2 bases; unmatched junction nucleotides: 3. This CDR3 region has 16 residues. The CDR3 sequence: CASSKDRGTGANVLTF. The CDR3 DNA follows: TGTGCCAGTAGTAAGGACAGGGGAACTGGGGCCAACGTCCTGACTTTC.

This clonotype was seen many times. This chain uses TRBV9 with TRBJ2-7; D is unclear. CDR1 and CDR2 (germline): SGDLS, YYNGEE. V lost 0 bases and J lost 0, with 10 bases in between. The CDR3 has 15 residues. This chain's CDR3 is CASSVAAADSYEQYF. DNA of the CDR3: TGTGCCAGCAGCGTAGCGGCGGCAGACTCCTACGAGCAGTACTTC. Together with reference TRBV9 and TRBJ2-7, the CDR3 gives the full variable domain: DSGVTQTPKHLITATGQRVTLRCSPRSGDLSVYWYQQSLDQGLQFLIQYYNGEERAKGNILERFSAQQFPDLHSELNLSSLELGDSALYFCASSVAAADSYEQYFGPGTRLTVT.

Many counts were recorded for this clonotype. The rearrangement uses TRBV10-3 and TRBJ2-3, with a tentative D call TRBD1 (6 bases). V lost 4 bases, J lost 7 bases, and 9 bases lay in between. Germline-derived CDR1 and CDR2 are ENHRY and SYGVKD. The CDR3 totals 12 residues. DNA of the CDR3: TGTGCCATCAGTGCACAGGGCAATACGCAGTATTTT. Translating gives CAISAQGNTQYF.

This clonotype was picked up many times. The genes are TRBV5-6 and TRBJ2-7; D remains unclear. From germline, CDR1 is SGHDT and CDR2 YYEEEE. The V and J ends lost 5 bases and 5 bases respectively, with 14 bases between them. There are 13 residues in the CDR3. The CDR3 loop reads CASSFFPSNEQYF. CDR3 nucleotides: TGTGCCAGCAGTTTTTTCCCCTCGAACGAGCAGTACTTC. The whole variable domain, filled in from reference TRBV5-6 and TRBJ2-7, reads DAGVTQSPTHLIKTRGQQVTLRCSPKSGHDTVSWYQQALGQGPQFIFQYYEEEERQRGNFPDRFSGHQFPNYSSELNVNALLLGDSALYLCASSFFPSNEQYFGPGTRLTVT.

This clonotype was recorded a few times. This chain connects TRBV20-1 to TRBJ2-1, with 13 positions matching TRBD2. The J segment lost 10 bases and the V segment lost 7 bases, leaving 10 bases of the junction unmatched. This CDR3 region has 14 residues. Germline lookup yields CDR1 DFQATT and CDR2 SNEGSKA (reference sequence). The CDR3 loop is CSVKLAGGPREQFF. In nucleotides, the CDR3 is TGCAGTGTTAAACTAGCGGGGGGGCCCCGAGAGCAGTTCTTC.

This clonotype was detected only a few times. The chain is built from TRBV6-4 and TRBJ2-3; perhaps TRBD1 as D (5 bases). The germline V gene has CDR1 MRHNA and CDR2 SNTAGT. The CDR3 totals 14 residues. Trimming removed 3 bases at V and 2 bases at J, with 9 bases between. This CDR3 reads CASSEKQDTDTQYF. CDR3 in DNA: TGTGCCAGCAGTGAAAAACAGGACACAGATACGCAGTATTTT.

The gene calls are TRBV12-3 or TRBV12-4 and TRBJ2-1; TRBD2 aligns across 11 bases. The CDR3 covers 15 residues. V lost 5 bases to trimming and J lost 2 bases; unmatched junction nucleotides: 2. CDR3 amino acids: CASSLLAGAYNEQFF. For the CDR3, the DNA is TGTGCCAGCAGTCTACTAGCGGGGGCCTACAATGAGCAGTTCTTC.

This clonotype showed up many times. The chain employs TRBV29-1 and TRBJ1-1; weak D call: TRBD1 (6 bases). The V gene's germline CDR1 is SQVTM and CDR2 ANQGSEA. V gave up 7 bases and J gave up 0 bases, with 18 bases separating them. This CDR3 region has 15 residues. The CDR3, as DNA: TGCAGCGCGCAACAGGGTTGGGGGATGAACACTGAAGCTTTCTTT. As protein: CSAQQGWGMNTEAFF. Variable domain in full (rest from reference TRBV29-1 and TRBJ1-1): SAVISQKPSRDICQRGTSLTIQCQVDSQVTMMFWYRQQPGQSLTLIATANQGSEATYESGFVIDKFPISRPNLTFSTLTVSNMSPEDSSIYLCSAQQGWGMNTEAFFGQGTRLTVV.

This clonotype was found many times. The chain recombines TRBV20-1 with TRBJ2-1; D gene uncertain. Germline CDR1 and CDR2: DFQATT and SNEGSKA (reference sequence). The V end was cut by 3 bases, the J end by 0 bases, with 15 bases between. This CDR3 contains 16 residues. The CDR3, as DNA: TGCAGTGCTAGCAAACCCGGGCTGAGCTCCTACAATGAGCAGTTCTTC. Protein: CSASKPGLSSYNEQFF.

This clonotype showed up many times. The chain carries TRBV5-1 and TRBJ2-1; 10 positions agree with TRBD1. The CDR3 is 16 residues long. Germline CDR1 and CDR2: SGHRS and YFSETQ. V dropped 4 bases and J dropped 5; count of bases not matched to a gene: 9. The CDR3 nucleotides are TGCGCCAGCAGCCCACGGGACAGGGGACTCAACAATGAGCAGTTCTTC. It specifies CASSPRDRGLNNEQFF.

This clonotype was detected many times. The rearrangement joins TRBV29-1 to TRBJ2-2; D ambiguous. Germline V CDR1 and CDR2: SQVTM, ANQGSEA. The CDR3 is 13 residues long. V dropped 4 bases and J dropped 8 bases, with 14 bases sitting between them. The CDR3 DNA reads TGCAGCGTTGTTTTCCTTGTAGGGGGGGAGCTGTTTTTT. It codes for CSVVFLVGGELFF.

The rearrangement uses TRBV6-2 or TRBV6-3 and TRBJ2-5; D perhaps matches TRBD2 (6 bases). The CDR3 loop spans 13 amino acids. The V and J ends lost 2 bases and 5 bases respectively, with 9 bases between them. The germline gives CDR1 MNHEY, CDR2 SVGEGT. As DNA, the CDR3 is TGTGCCAGCAGTTACCGGGGGTTGGAGACCCAGTACTTC. Translated, it gives CASSYRGLETQYF.

This clonotype was detected only a few times. This chain links TRBV28 with TRBJ2-1; D is perhaps TRBD2 (7 bases). The CDR3 spans 14 residues. Germline loops: CDR1 MDHEN, CDR2 SYDVKM. The V end was cut by 7 bases, the J end by 8 bases, with 18 bases between. As DNA, the CDR3 is TGTGCCAGCATAAATGTGGGGGGGCCCCATGAGCAGTTCTTC. Its protein is CASINVGGPHEQFF.

This clonotype came up a few times. The J gene is TRBJ2-5, the V gene TRBV2, with 10 bases that match TRBD2. From germline, CDR1 is SNHLY and CDR2 FYNNEI. The CDR3 consists of 19 residues. V lost 4 bases and J lost 0; bases outside the gene matches: 14. CDR3 sequence: CASSAGGVTSGKYQETQYF. The CDR3 DNA reads as TGTGCCAGCAGTGCAGGGGGAGTTACTAGCGGGAAATACCAAGAGACCCAGTACTTC. The variable domain in full, with the rest retrieved from reference TRBV2 and TRBJ2-5, is EPEVTQTPSHQVTQMGQEVILRCVPISNHLYFYWYRQILGQKVEFLVSFYNNEISEKSEIFDDQFSVERPDGSNFTLKIRSTKLEDSAMYFCASSAGGVTSGKYQETQYFGPGTRLLVL.

The chain has TRBV29-1 and TRBJ2-3; 7 bases line up with TRBD2. Unmatched junction bases numbered 5, after V lost 7 bases and J lost 4 bases. The CDR3 spans 12 residues. Germline lookup yields CDR1 SQVTM and CDR2 ANQGSEA. CDR3: CSAARGADTQYF. CDR3 nucleotide sequence: TGCAGCGCCGCCCGGGGGGCAGATACGCAGTATTTT.

This clonotype turned up a few times. V gene TRBV6-2 or TRBV6-3 combines with J gene TRBJ2-3; D gene unclear. The CDR3 extends over 12 amino acids. Germline CDR1 reads MNHEY; CDR2 reads SVGEGT. Trimming pared 4 bases from V and 6 bases from J, leaving 8 bases between. The CDR3 sequence: CASSLTPDTQYF. The CDR3 DNA sequence: TGTGCCAGCAGTTTAACTCCCGATACGCAGTATTTT.

The chain links TRBV5-1 to TRBJ2-3; 9 bases match TRBD2. J was trimmed by 0 bases and V by 6 bases; bases with no gene match: 5. CDR3 length: 15 amino acids. Germline lookup yields CDR1 SGHRS and CDR2 YFSETQ. The CDR3 loop is CASTPTSGSTDTQYF. The CDR3 nucleotides are TGCGCCAGCACCCCTACTAGCGGGAGCACAGATACGCAGTATTTT.

At least ten counts were recorded for this clonotype. The V gene is TRBV19, the J gene TRBJ2-1; no clear D. Germline V lookup: CDR1 LNHDA, CDR2 SQIVND (reference sequence). The V end was cut by 2 bases, the J end by 2 bases, with 7 bases between. The length of the CDR3 is 14 residues. CDR3 residues: CASSILEAYNEQFF. DNA of the CDR3: TGTGCCAGTAGTATACTAGAGGCCTACAATGAGCAGTTCTTC.

The sample holds many counts of this clonotype. This rearrangement joins TRBV4-3 to TRBJ2-5; 13 positions agree with TRBD2. The germline gives CDR1 LGHNA, CDR2 YSLEER. J lost 6 bases, V lost 0 bases, and 7 bases had no gene match. The CDR3 extends over 17 amino acids. CDR3 region: CASSQEIWTSGGKTQYF. CDR3 nucleotide sequence: TGCGCCAGCAGCCAAGAGATTTGGACTAGCGGGGGAAAGACCCAGTACTTC.

The table lists this clonotype with a few counts. The rearrangement joins TRBV5-6 to TRBJ2-7; 7 bases are shared with TRBD1. Germline CDR1 and CDR2: SGHDT and YYEEEE. Trimming removed 4 bases from V and 3 bases from J; junction bases left unmatched: 16. The CDR3 covers 17 residues. CDR3 amino acids: CASSPTGFNSLFYEQYF. The CDR3 coding sequence is TGTGCCAGCAGCCCGACAGGGTTTAATTCTTTGTTCTACGAGCAGTACTTC.

This chain links TRBV6-1 with TRBJ2-7; D is unresolved. Germline values: CDR1 MNHNS, CDR2 SASEGT. Trimming shortened V by 7 bases and J by 3 bases, and 10 bases separated the two germline ends. This CDR3 spans 12 amino acids. DNA for the CDR3: TGTGCCAGCACCCGATCTCTCTACGAGCAGTACTTC. The encoded protein is CASTRSLYEQYF.

This clonotype was counted ten times or more. The chain couples TRBV13 to TRBJ2-7, with D perhaps being TRBD1 or TRBD2 (5 bases each). The length of the CDR3 is 15 residues. V was trimmed by 7 bases and J by 4 bases, leaving 20 bases between them. Per germline, CDR1 PRHDT and CDR2 FYEKMQ (reference sequence). This chain's CDR3 is CASMLRDGFEYEQYF. Written as DNA, the CDR3 is TGTGCCAGCATGCTCCGGGACGGCTTCGAGTACGAGCAGTACTTC.

In this sample, this clonotype is medium-sized. This chain joins TRBV7-2 and TRBJ2-7, with TRBD2 matching over 9 bases. The V gene's germline CDR1 is SGHTA and CDR2 FQGNSA. The CDR3 covers 14 residues. The V segment lost 3 bases and the J segment 4 bases; nucleotides outside the gene matches: 4. CDR3 amino acids: CASSFSGGAYEQYF. CDR3 sequence (DNA): TGTGCCAGCAGCTTTAGCGGGGGAGCATACGAGCAGTACTTC.

The chain links TRBV7-9 to TRBJ1-3; the D is unclear. V shed 3 bases and J shed 0 bases, with 12 bases lying between them. From germline, CDR1 is SEHNR and CDR2 FQNEAQ (reference sequence). CDR3 size: 16 residues. Written as DNA, the CDR3 is TGTGCCAGCAGCTTTTCGACACCCTCCTCTGGAAACACCATATATTTT. The encoded protein is CASSFSTPSSGNTIYF.